This TCR beta chain came from a study of blood T cell repertoires in COVID-19. This clone was seen a few times. The CDR3 covers 19 residues. CDR1 is MGHRA, CDR2 YSYEKL, per germline. The ends were cut back, 0 bases at V and 7 bases at J, with 25 bases in the middle. The method was immunoSEQ multiplex PCR; TCRdb's version includes in-frame clones alone and lacks a portion of them. Among roughly 130,000 clones, about 87% were seen once, and the ten largest hold approximately 3.3%. This sequence originates from a woman in her sixties or seventies with acute or convalescent COVID-19. Sample: peripheral blood. The rearrangement joins TRBV4-1 to TRBJ1-5; D perhaps matches TRBD1 (6 bases). CDR3 loop: CASSQEPFGGRLSGQPQHF. DNA for the CDR3: TGCGCCAGCAGCCAAGAACCCTTCGGGGGGCGACTATCTGGACAGCCCCAGCATTTT.